This T cell receptor (beta chain) was observed in a study of blood T cell repertoires in COVID-19. This CDR3 region has 14 residues. Trimming shortened V by 1 base and J by 7 bases, and 13 bases separated the two germline ends. The germline gives CDR1 MDHEN, CDR2 SYDVKM. TCRdb's table, derived via immunoSEQ multiplex PCR, lists solely in-frame clones and lacks some. Among 64,000 or so clones, more than 75% were seen once, and the ten largest hold over 9.5%. This chain uses TRBV28 with TRBJ1-2; no firm D call. The sequenced sample consisted of peripheral blood. The receptor's source is a human donor in a cohort sampled during active COVID-19. The CDR3, as DNA: TGTGCCAGCAGTTTATCCCTCGGGAGTCCTGGCTACACCTTC. It is translated as CASSLSLGSPGYTF.